The 23 T cell receptor beta chains below come from one sample, sequenced in a study of blood T cells in healthy people across ages. Primed by a sample-barcoded 5' primer and a J-beta primer mix, a second PCR proceeded for about 7 to 12 cycles. TCRdb reanalysed the 5' RACE reads using MiXCR and keeps one entry per CDR3 protein. The sample has more than 700,000 distinct CDR3 sequences, around half seen once. Sequences were obtained from blood. Receptors originate from an elderly man in good health.

V gene TRBV10-3 combines with J gene TRBJ1-2; TRBD1 matches 8 bases. This CDR3 has 16 residues. Germline V lookup: CDR1 ENHRY, CDR2 SYGVKD. After removal of 7 bases from V and 4 bases from J, the junction contained 14 bases not matched to a gene. CDR3 region: CAITSGQGGTGYGYTF. The CDR3 DNA reads as TGTGCCATCACATCAGGACAGGGAGGCACGGGCTATGGCTACACCTTC.

This rearrangement joins TRBV6-2 or TRBV6-3 to TRBJ1-1; no firm D call. CDR3 length equals 13 residues. The V end lost 8 bases, the J end lost 6 bases, and 16 bases lay between the germline ends. Germline CDR1 is MNHEY and CDR2 is SVGEGT. Here the CDR3 reads CASLKGGAAEAFF. In DNA, the CDR3 is TGTGCCAGCCTGAAGGGAGGAGCCGCTGAAGCTTTCTTT.

The genes are TRBV6-5 and TRBJ2-7; tentative D call: TRBD1 (6 bases). The last part of the DNA fits TRBJ2-5 better; the J call may be wrong. The CDR3 contains 16 residues. CDR1 and CDR2 from the germline V gene are MNHEY and SVGAGI. The CDR3 DNA is TGTGCCAGCAGTTATCAGGGGTTAGGGGGAGCAGGGACCCAGTACTTC. Amino acid sequence: CASSYQGLGGAGTQYF.

A word on this clonotype: At one of its ends the junction is not consistent with the germline gene, which may arise from a read error. The chain uses TRBV7-9 and TRBJ2-7; D not certain. The V gene's germline CDR1 is SEHNR and CDR2 FQNEAQ (reference sequence). This CDR3 is 12 amino acids long. The DNA for the CDR3 is TGTGCCAGCAGCACATTCTCCTATGAGCAGTACTTC. This codes for CASSTFSYEQYF.

This clonotype was observed a few times. This sequence joins TRBV6-1 and TRBJ2-4; TRBD1 aligns across 7 bases. This CDR3 is built from 15 residues. V trimming: 6 bases; J trimming: 3 bases; junction bases outside the gene matches: 8. In germline, CDR1 is MNHNS, CDR2 SASEGT. CDR3 coding DNA: TGTGCCAGCAGCCCTAATACAGGGGACAAAAACATTCAGTACTTC. This sequence encodes CASSPNTGDKNIQYF.

Written as DNA, the CDR3 is TGCGCCAGCAGCCAACTCCCCGCGACCGGGGCCAACGTCCTGACTTTC. This encodes CASSQLPATGANVLTF. The chain combines TRBV4-1 with TRBJ2-6; D is unresolved. The germline CDR1 and CDR2 sequences are MGHRA and YSYEKL. Trimming took 2 bases from V and 4 from J, leaving 12 bases between them. This CDR3 is 16 amino acids long.

This clonotype was seen more than once but under ten times. The chain combines TRBV6-2 or TRBV6-3 with TRBJ2-5, with TRBD2 matching 15 bases. Unmatched junction bases numbered 20, after V lost 5 bases and J lost 13 bases. This CDR3 has 18 residues. Germline V CDR1 and CDR2: MNHEY, SVGEGT. In DNA, the CDR3 is TGTGCCAGCAGTCCCGCCGGCGTGGGACTAGCGGGAGGCGGAGTACGGTACTTC. Protein product: CASSPAGVGLAGGGVRYF.

This chain uses TRBV2 with TRBJ2-4, with TRBD1 matching 7 bases. The J call may be wrong; the DNA end is better matched by TRBJ2-7. Germline-derived CDR1 and CDR2 are SNHLY and FYNNEI. The CDR3 consists of 12 residues. Here the CDR3 reads CASSTGAHEQYF. DNA for the CDR3: TGTGCCAGCAGCACAGGGGCGCACGAGCAGTACTTC.

The V gene is TRBV5-1, the J gene TRBJ2-4; 7 bases fit TRBD1. Gene TRBJ2-7 matches the end of the DNA better, so the J call may be wrong. CDR1 SGHRS and CDR2 YFSETQ come from the germline V gene. The CDR3 contains 20 residues. This chain's CDR3 is CASSLGRGQRLGRGIDEQYF. The CDR3, as DNA: TGCGCCAGCAGCTTGGGCCGGGGACAGCGTTTGGGAAGGGGAATTGACGAGCAGTACTTC.

This sequence joins TRBV27 and TRBJ2-7; 8 bases are shared with TRBD1. The DNA end favors TRBJ2-1, so the J call may be wrong. In germline, CDR1 is MNHEY, CDR2 SMNVEV (reference sequence). The CDR3 is 16 residues long. In DNA, the CDR3 is TGTGCCAGTCCGGACAGGGAAGGTAGGGTTTACAATGAGCAGTTCTTC. Encoded protein: CASPDREGRVYNEQFF.

The CDR3 nucleotides read TGTGCCAGCAGCTTAGCACCCGGAGCGAGGTACTACGAGCAGTACTTC. Translating gives CASSLAPGARYYEQYF. The chain employs TRBV7-2 and TRBJ2-7; D not resolved. The CDR3 totals 16 residues. Trimming left V 0 bases short and J 3 bases short, with 15 bases between. Germline V gives CDR1 SGHTA, CDR2 FQGNSA.

Here the CDR3 DNA reads TGCAGTGCGGAGACTAGTTCCTACGAGCAGTACTTC. Translation gives CSAETSSYEQYF. The gene calls are TRBV20-1 and TRBJ2-7; possibly TRBD2 for D (6 bases). Germline loops: CDR1 DFQATT, CDR2 SNEGSKA (reference sequence). V was clipped by 6 bases and J by 1 base, with 10 bases between them. The CDR3 has 12 residues.

The rearrangement uses TRBV6-6 and TRBJ2-7, with 7 bases lining up with TRBD2. Per germline, CDR1 MNHNY and CDR2 SVGAGI (reference sequence). There are 12 residues in the CDR3. The CDR3 region is CAAGTTTYEQYF. The CDR3 DNA is TGTGCTGCCGGGACTACCACCTACGAGCAGTACTTC.

This clonotype appeared a few times. This sequence joins TRBV11-2 and TRBJ2-3; possibly TRBD1 for D (7 bases). The CDR3 spans 17 residues. Trimming pared 4 bases from V and 14 bases from J, leaving 31 bases between. Germline-derived CDR1 and CDR2 are SGHAT and FQNNGV. The CDR3, as DNA: TGTGCCAGCAGCTCGGAGGGGGCTCCTGGATGGCACAGATACGCGTATTTT. Protein: CASSSEGAPGWHRYAYF.

The genes are TRBV10-3 and TRBJ2-7, with TRBD1 as a possible D gene (6 bases). The germline V gene has CDR1 ENHRY and CDR2 SYGVKD. The V end lost 10 bases, the J end lost 4 bases, and 20 bases lay between the germline ends. This CDR3 spans 14 amino acids. CDR3 coding DNA: TGTGCCAGCAAAAAACCGGGACAACAGTACGAGCAGTACTTC. Protein: CASKKPGQQYEQYF.

The CDR3 sequence: CASSGLLYNEQFF. The CDR3 DNA follows: TGTGCCAGCAGCGGACTCCTCTACAATGAGCAGTTCTTC. The V and J genes are TRBV2 and TRBJ2-1; possible D gene TRBD2, 5 bases. Trimming removed 6 bases at V and 3 bases at J, with 9 bases between. The length of the CDR3 is 13 residues. Germline CDR1 SNHLY, CDR2 FYNNEI. Full variable domain (remainder filled in from reference TRBV2 and TRBJ2-1): EPEVTQTPSHQVTQMGQEVILRCVPISNHLYFYWYRQILGQKVEFLVSFYNNEISEKSEIFDDQFSVERPDGSNFTLKIRSTKLEDSAMYFCASSGLLYNEQFFGPGTRLTVL.

The CDR3 DNA reads as TGTGCCACCAGTGACTCGGGACAGCCCAATCAGCCCCAGCATTTT. Protein sequence: CATSDSGQPNQPQHF. The gene calls are TRBV24-1 and TRBJ1-5; TRBD1 aligns across 7 bases. The CDR3 extends over 15 amino acids. The germline V gene encodes CDR1 KGHDR and CDR2 SFDVKD. V lost 4 bases and J lost 3; bases outside the gene matches: 5.

J is TRBJ1-1 and V is TRBV7-3; no reliable D call. CDR1 and CDR2 from the germline V gene are SGHTA and FQGTGA. Trimming cost V 0 bases and J 7 bases, with 9 bases left between them. The CDR3 is 13 amino acids. The CDR3 region is CASSLTIRSEAFF. The CDR3 DNA follows: TGTGCCAGCAGCTTAACCATTAGGAGTGAAGCTTTCTTT.

This chain links TRBV12-3 or TRBV12-4 with TRBJ1-5, with D maybe TRBD1 (5 bases). The CDR3 covers 16 residues. The germline V and J ends were trimmed by 0 bases and 4 bases, with 13 bases remaining between them. The CDR3 bases are TGTGCCAGCAGTTTAGCGACTACCGGGGCGAATCAGCCCCAGCATTTT. Its protein is CASSLATTGANQPQHF.

CDR3 DNA sequence: TGTGCCAGCAGCGCACAGGGGGGGCACAGATACGCGTATTTT. This gives the protein CASSAQGGHRYAYF. The chain joins TRBV5-6 to TRBJ2-3; D is possibly TRBD1 (8 bases). The CDR3 is made up of 14 amino acids. V lost 4 bases and J lost 14, with 23 bases in between. Germline loops: CDR1 SGHDT, CDR2 YYEEEE.

The chain employs TRBV12-3 or TRBV12-4 and TRBJ2-7; possibly TRBD1 or TRBD2 for D (5 bases each). The end of the DNA is better explained by TRBJ2-5, so the J call may be wrong. This CDR3 comprises 15 residues. DNA of the CDR3: TGTGCCAGCAGTCGTTCCGGGACGCGGGAAGAGACCCAGTACTTC. Translation: CASSRSGTREETQYF.

CDR3 bases: TGTGCCAGCGAACCCCTCACTGCCTACGAGCAGTACTTC. Translated: CASEPLTAYEQYF. V is TRBV2 and J is TRBJ2-7; D uncertain. This CDR3 region has 13 residues. CDR1 SNHLY and CDR2 FYNNEI come from the germline V gene. The germline V and J ends were trimmed by 8 bases and 2 bases, with 13 bases remaining between them. Combining the CDR3 with reference TRBV2 and TRBJ2-7 gives the whole variable domain EPEVTQTPSHQVTQMGQEVILRCVPISNHLYFYWYRQILGQKVEFLVSFYNNEISEKSEIFDDQFSVERPDGSNFTLKIRSTKLEDSAMYFCASEPLTAYEQYFGPGTRLTVT.

This clonotype was recorded a few times. The chain recombines TRBV6-2 or TRBV6-3 with TRBJ2-1; 9 bases align to TRBD2. The CDR3 runs 17 residues. From germline, CDR1 is MNHEY and CDR2 SVGEGT. J gave up 2 bases and V 2 bases, and 7 bases lay outside the gene matches. DNA of the CDR3: TGTGCCAGCAGTTACGGCGGGAGGGCCGTGGCCTACAATGAGCAGTTCTTC. Amino acids: CASSYGGRAVAYNEQFF.